These T cell receptor beta chains were read from a single sample in a study of breast tumors, draining lymph nodes, adjacent tissues. Using its own MiXCR run on the multiplex PCR reads, TCRdb lists one record per CDR3 protein. The sample has roughly 80,000 distinct CDR3 sequences, roughly a fifth seen once. What was sequenced was axillary lymph node tissue. All receptors come from a female donor with breast cancer. Some clones in this sample may be carry-over from other donors' samples. Each CDR3 is given with its conserved first and last residue. D genes are given only for firm matches. Not every row has a clone size; where given, it reads once, few, many or a size class.

D gene: TRBD1; clone size: few; V gene: TRBV28; J gene: TRBJ2-7; CDR3 protein: CASQGAWEQYF; CDR3 DNA: TGTGCCAGTCAGGGGGCGTGGGAGCAGTACTTC
D gene: TRBD2; clone size: many; V gene: TRBV18; J gene: TRBJ2-5; CDR3 protein: CASSRTSRETQYF; CDR3 DNA: TGTGCCAGCTCACGGACTAGCCGGGAGACCCAGTACTTC
D gene: -; clone size: many; V gene: TRBV6-2/TRBV6-3; J gene: TRBJ2-1; CDR3 protein: CASSYGTEQFF; CDR3 DNA: TGTGCCAGCAGTTACGGGACAGAGCAGTTCTTC
D gene: -; clone size: -; V gene: TRBV30; J gene: TRBJ1-5; CDR3 protein: CAWSSGYAQPQHF; CDR3 DNA: TGTGCCTGGAGTTCGGGGTATGCGCAGCCCCAGCATTTT
D gene: -; clone size: many; V gene: TRBV9; J gene: TRBJ2-3; CDR3 protein: CASSVASTPRTDTQYF; CDR3 DNA: TGTGCCAGCAGCGTAGCCTCTACTCCGCGCACAGATACGCAGTATTTT
D gene: -; clone size: many; V gene: TRBV19; J gene: TRBJ2-1; CDR3 protein: CASSIDILDEQFF; CDR3 DNA: TGTGCCAGTAGTATAGATATTTTAGATGAGCAGTTCTTC
D gene: -; clone size: many; V gene: TRBV6-2/TRBV6-3; J gene: TRBJ2-1; CDR3 protein: CASSPTYNEQFF; CDR3 DNA: TGTGCCAGCAGCCCCACTTACAATGAGCAGTTCTTC
D gene: -; clone size: few; V gene: TRBV28; J gene: TRBJ1-2; CDR3 protein: CASKGYYGYTF; CDR3 DNA: TGTGCCAGCAAAGGGTACTATGGCTACACCTTC
D gene: -; clone size: many; V gene: TRBV24-1; J gene: TRBJ2-7; CDR3 protein: CAASAPIGEQYF; CDR3 DNA: TGTGCCGCCAGTGCCCCCATCGGGGAGCAGTACTTC
D gene: TRBD2; clone size: many; V gene: TRBV7-2; J gene: TRBJ2-7; CDR3 protein: CASSLYGGAYEQYF; CDR3 DNA: TGTGCCAGCAGCTTATATGGGGGGGCCTACGAGCAGTACTTC